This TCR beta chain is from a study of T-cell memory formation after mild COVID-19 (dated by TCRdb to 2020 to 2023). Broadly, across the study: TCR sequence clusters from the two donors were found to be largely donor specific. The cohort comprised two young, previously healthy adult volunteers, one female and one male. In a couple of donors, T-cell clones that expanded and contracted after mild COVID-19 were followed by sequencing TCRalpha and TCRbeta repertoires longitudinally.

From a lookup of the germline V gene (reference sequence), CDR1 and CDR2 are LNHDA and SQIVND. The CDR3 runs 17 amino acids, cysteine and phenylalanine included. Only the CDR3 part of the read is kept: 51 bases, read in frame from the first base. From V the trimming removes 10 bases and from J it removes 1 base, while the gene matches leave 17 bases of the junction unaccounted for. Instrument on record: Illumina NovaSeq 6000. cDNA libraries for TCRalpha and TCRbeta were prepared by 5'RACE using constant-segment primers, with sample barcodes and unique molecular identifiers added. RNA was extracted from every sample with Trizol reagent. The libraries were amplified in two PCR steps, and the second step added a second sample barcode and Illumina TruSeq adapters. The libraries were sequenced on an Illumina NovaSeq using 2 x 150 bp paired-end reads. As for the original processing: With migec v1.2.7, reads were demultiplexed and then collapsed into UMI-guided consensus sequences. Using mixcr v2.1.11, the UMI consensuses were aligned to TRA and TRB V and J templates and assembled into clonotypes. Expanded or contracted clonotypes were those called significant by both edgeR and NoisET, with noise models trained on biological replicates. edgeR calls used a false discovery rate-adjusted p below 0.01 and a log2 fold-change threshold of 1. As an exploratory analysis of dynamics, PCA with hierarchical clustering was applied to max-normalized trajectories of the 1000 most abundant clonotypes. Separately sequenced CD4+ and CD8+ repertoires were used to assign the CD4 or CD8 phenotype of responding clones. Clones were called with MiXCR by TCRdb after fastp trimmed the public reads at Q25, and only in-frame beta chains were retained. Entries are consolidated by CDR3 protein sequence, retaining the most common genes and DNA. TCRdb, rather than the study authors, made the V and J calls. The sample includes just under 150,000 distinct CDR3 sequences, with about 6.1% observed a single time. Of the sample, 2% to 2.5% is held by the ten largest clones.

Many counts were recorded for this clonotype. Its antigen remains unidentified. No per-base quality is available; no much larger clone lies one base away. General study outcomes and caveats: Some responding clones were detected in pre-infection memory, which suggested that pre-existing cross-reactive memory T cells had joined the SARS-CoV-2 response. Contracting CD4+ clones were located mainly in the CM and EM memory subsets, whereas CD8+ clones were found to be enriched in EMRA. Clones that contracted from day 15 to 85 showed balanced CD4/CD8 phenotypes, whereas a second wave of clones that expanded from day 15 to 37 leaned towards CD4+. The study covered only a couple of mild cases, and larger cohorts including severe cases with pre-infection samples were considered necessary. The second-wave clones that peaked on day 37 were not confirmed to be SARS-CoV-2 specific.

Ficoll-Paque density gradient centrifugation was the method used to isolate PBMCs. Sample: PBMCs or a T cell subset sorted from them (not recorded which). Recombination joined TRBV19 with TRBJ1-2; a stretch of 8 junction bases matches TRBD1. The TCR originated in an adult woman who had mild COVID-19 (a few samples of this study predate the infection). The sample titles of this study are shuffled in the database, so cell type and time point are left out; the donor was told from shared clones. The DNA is TGTGCCACAACAGGGACAGGCGGCACACATATTAACTATGGCTACACCTTC. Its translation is CATTGTGGTHINYGYTF.